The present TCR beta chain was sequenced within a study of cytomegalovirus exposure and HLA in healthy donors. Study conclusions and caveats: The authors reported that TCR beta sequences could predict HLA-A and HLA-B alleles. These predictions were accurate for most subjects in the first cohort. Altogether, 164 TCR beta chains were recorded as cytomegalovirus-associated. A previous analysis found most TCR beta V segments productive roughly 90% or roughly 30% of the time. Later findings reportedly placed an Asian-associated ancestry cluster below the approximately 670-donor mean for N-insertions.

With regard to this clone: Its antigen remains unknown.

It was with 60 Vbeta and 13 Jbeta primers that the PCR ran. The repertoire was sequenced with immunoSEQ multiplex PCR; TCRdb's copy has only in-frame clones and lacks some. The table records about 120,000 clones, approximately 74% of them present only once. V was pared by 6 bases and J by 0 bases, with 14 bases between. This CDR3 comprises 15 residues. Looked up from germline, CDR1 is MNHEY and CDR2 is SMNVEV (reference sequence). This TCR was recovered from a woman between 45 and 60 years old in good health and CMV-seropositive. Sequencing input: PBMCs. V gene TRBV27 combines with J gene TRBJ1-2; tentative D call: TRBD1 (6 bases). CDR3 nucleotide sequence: TGTGCCAGCAGACCTAGACAGGCTACTAACTATGGCTACACCTTC. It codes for CASRPRQATNYGYTF.